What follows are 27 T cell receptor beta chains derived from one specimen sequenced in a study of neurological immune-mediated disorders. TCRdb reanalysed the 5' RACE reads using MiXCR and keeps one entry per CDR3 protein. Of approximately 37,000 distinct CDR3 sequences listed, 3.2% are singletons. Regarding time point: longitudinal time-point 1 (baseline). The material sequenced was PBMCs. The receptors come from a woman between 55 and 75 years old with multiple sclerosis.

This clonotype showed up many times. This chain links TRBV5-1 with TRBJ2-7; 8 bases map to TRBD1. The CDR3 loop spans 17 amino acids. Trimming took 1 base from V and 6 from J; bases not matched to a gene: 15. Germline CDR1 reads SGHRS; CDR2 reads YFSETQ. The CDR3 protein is CASSLMGTGQGGVEQYF. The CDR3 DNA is TGCGCCAGCAGCTTGATGGGAACCGGACAGGGAGGCGTCGAGCAGTACTTC.

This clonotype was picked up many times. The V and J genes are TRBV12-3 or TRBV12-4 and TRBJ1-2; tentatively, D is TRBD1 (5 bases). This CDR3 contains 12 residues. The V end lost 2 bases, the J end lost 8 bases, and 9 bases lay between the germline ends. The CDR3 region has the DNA TGTGCCAGCAGTTTATATGGGGGAGGCTACACCTTC. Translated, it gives CASSLYGGGYTF.

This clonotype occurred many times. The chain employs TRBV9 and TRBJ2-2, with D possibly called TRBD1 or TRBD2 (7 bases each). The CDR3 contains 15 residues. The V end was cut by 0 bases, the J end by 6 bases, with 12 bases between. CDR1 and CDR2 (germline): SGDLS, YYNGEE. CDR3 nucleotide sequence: TGTGCCAGCAGCGTAGGTCAGGGGGGGTCCGGGGAGCTGTTTTTT. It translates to CASSVGQGGSGELFF.

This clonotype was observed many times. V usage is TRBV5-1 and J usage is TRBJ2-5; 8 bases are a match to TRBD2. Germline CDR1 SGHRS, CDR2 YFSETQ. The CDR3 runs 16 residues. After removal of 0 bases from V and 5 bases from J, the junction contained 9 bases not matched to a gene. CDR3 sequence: CASSLGDRAGDETQYF. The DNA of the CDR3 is TGCGCCAGCAGCTTGGGGGACCGAGCGGGGGACGAGACCCAGTACTTC.

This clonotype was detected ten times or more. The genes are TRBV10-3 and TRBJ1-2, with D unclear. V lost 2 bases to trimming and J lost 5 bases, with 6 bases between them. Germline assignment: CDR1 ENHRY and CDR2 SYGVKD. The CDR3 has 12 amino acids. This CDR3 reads CAISEASYGYTF. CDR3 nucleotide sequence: TGTGCCATCAGTGAGGCAAGTTATGGCTACACCTTC.

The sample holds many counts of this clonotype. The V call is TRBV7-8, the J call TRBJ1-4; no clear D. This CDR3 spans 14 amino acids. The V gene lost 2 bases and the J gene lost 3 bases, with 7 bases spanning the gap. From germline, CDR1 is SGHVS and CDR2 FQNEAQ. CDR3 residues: CASSLQEANEKLFF. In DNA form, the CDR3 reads TGTGCCAGCAGCTTACAAGAGGCTAATGAAAAACTGTTTTTT. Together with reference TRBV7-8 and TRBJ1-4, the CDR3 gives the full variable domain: GAGVSQSPRYKVAKRGQDVALRCDPISGHVSLFWYQQALGQGPEFLTYFQNEAQLDKSGLPSDRFFAERPEGSVSTLKIQRTQQEDSAVYLCASSLQEANEKLFFGSGTQLSVL.

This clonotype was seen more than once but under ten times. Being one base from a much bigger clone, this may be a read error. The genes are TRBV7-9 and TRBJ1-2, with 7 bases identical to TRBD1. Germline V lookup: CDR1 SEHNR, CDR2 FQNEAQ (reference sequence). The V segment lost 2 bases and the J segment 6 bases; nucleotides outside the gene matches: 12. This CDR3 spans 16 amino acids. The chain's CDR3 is CASSLMWDSGGHGYTF. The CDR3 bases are TGTGCCAGCAGCTTAATGTGGGACAGTGGCGGGCATGGCTACACCTTC.

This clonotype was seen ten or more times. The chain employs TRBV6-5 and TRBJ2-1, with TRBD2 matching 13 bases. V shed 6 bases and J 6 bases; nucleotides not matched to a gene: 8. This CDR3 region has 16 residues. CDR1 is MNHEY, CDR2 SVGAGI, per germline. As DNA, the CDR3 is TGTGCCAGCAGGCGTACTAGCGGGGGGGCCCTCAATGAGCAGTTCTTC. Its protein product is CASRRTSGGALNEQFF.

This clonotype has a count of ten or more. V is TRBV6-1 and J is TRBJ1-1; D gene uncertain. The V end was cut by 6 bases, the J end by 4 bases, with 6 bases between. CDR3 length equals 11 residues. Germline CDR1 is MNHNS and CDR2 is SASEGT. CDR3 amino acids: CASRVGTEAFF. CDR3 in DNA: TGTGCCAGCAGGGTAGGCACTGAAGCTTTCTTT.

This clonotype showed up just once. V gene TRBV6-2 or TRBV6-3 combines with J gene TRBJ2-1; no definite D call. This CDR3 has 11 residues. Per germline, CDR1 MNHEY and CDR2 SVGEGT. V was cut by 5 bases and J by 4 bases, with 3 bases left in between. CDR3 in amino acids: CASSRYNEQFF. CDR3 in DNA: TGTGCCAGCAGTCGGTACAATGAGCAGTTCTTC.

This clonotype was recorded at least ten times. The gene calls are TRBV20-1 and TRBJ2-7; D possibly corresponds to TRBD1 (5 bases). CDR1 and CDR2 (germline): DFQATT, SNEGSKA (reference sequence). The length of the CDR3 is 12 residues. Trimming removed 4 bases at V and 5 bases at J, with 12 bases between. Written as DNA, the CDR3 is TGCAGTGCTACCCAGGGAAACCACGAGCAGTACTTC. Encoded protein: CSATQGNHEQYF.

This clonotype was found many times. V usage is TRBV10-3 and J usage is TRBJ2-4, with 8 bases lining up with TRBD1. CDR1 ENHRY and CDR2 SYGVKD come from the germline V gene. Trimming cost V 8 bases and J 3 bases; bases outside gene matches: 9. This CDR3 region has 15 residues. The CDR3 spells CAISSTGDRKNIQYF. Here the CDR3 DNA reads TGTGCCATCTCCTCGACAGGGGACCGCAAAAACATTCAGTACTTC.

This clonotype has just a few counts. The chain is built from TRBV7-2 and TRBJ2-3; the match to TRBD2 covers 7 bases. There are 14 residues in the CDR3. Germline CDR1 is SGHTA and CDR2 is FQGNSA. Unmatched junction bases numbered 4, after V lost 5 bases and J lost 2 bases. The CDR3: CASSTRDYTDTQYF. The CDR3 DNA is TGTGCCAGCAGCACACGGGACTACACAGATACGCAGTATTTT.

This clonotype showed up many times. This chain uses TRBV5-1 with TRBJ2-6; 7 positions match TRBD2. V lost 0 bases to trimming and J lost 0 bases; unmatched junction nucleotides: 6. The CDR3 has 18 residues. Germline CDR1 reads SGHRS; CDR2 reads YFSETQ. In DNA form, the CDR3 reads TGCGCCAGCAGCTTGGAACCTAGCGGTAGCTCTGGGGCCAACGTCCTGACTTTC. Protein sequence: CASSLEPSGSSGANVLTF.

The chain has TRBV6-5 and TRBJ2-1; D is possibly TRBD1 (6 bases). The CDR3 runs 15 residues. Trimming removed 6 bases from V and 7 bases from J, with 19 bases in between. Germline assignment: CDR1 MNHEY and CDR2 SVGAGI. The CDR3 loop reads CASRSGHLYWNEQFF. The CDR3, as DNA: TGTGCCAGCAGGTCGGGACACTTATACTGGAATGAGCAGTTCTTC.

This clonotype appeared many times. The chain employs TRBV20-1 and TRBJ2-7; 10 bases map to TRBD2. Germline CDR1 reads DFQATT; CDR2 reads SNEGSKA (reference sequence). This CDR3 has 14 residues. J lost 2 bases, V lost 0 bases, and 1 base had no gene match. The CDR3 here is CSAREGLAAYEQYF. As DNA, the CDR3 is TGCAGTGCTAGAGAAGGACTAGCGGCCTACGAGCAGTACTTC.

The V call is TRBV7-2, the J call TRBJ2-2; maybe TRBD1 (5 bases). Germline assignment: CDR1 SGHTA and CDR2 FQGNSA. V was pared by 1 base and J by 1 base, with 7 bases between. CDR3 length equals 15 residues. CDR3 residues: CASSLGRVNTGELFF. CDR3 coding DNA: TGTGCCAGCAGCTTAGGCAGGGTGAACACCGGGGAGCTGTTTTTT.

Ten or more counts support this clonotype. The CDR3 here is CASSARYQETQYF. CDR3 nucleotide sequence: TGTGCCAGCAGTGCCCGATACCAAGAGACCCAGTACTTC. The chain combines TRBV6-1 with TRBJ2-5, with no clear D. V was shortened by 4 bases and J by 0 bases, with 6 bases between the two germline ends. The CDR3 totals 13 residues. CDR1 is MNHNS, CDR2 SASEGT, per germline.

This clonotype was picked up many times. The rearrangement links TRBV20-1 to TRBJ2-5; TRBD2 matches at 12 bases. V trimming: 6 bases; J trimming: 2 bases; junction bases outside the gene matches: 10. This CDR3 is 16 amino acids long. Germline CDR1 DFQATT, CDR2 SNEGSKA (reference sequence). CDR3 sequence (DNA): TGCAGTGCCACGGGACTAGCGGGTAAAAGGCAAGAGACCCAGTACTTC. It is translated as CSATGLAGKRQETQYF.

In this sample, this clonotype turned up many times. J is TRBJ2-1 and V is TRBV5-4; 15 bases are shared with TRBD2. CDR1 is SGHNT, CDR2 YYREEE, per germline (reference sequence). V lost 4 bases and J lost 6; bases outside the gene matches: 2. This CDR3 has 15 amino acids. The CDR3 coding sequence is TGTGCCAGCAGCCTGGGACTAGCGGGGGGCAATGAGCAGTTCTTC. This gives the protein CASSLGLAGGNEQFF.

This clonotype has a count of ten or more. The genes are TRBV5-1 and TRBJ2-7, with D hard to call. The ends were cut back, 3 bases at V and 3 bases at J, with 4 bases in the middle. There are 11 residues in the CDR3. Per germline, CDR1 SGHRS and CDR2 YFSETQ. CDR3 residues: CASSSSYEQYF. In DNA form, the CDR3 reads TGCGCCAGCAGCTCCAGCTACGAGCAGTACTTC.

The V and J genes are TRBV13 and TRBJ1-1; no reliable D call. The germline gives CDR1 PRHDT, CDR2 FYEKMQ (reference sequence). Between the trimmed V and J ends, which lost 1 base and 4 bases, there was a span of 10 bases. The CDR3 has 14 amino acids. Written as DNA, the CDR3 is TGTGCCAGCAGCTTAGCGACGGGCGCCACTGAAGCTTTCTTT. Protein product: CASSLATGATEAFF.

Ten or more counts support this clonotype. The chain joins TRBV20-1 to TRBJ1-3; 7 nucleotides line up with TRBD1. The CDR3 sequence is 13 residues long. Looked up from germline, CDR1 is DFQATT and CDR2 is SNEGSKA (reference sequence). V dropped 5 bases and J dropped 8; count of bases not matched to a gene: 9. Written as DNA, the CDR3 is TGCAGTGCTCAACGACAGGGCACGGACACCATATATTTT. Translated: CSAQRQGTDTIYF.

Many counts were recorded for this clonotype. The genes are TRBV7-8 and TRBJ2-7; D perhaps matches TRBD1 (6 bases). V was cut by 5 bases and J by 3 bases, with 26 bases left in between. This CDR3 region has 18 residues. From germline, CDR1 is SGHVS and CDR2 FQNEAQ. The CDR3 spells CASSTATGVGAVNYEQYF. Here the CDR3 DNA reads TGTGCCAGCAGCACCGCGACAGGCGTCGGCGCGGTCAACTACGAGCAGTACTTC.

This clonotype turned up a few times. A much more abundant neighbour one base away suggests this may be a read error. The DNA of the CDR3 is TGCAGCGTCACCCGACAGGGAAGTGCTTTCTTT. Translated, it gives CSVTRQGSAFF. The chain uses TRBV29-1 and TRBJ1-1, with TRBD1 matching 7 bases. Trimming removed 6 bases from V and 11 bases from J; junction bases left unmatched: 9. CDR3 length: 11 residues. Germline lookup yields CDR1 SQVTM and CDR2 ANQGSEA.

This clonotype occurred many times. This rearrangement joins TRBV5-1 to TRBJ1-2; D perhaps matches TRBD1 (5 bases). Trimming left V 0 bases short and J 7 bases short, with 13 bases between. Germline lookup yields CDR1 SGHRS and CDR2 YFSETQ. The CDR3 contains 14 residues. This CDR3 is CASSLGQGGFGYTF. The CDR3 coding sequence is TGCGCCAGCAGCTTGGGGCAGGGAGGTTTTGGCTACACCTTC.

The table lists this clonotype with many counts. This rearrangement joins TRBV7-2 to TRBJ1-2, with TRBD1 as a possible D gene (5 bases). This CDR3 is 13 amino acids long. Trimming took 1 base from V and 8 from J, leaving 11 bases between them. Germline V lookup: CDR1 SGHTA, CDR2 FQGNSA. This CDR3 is CASSLGGLRGYTF. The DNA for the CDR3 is TGTGCCAGCAGCTTAGGGGGACTTAGGGGCTACACCTTC.